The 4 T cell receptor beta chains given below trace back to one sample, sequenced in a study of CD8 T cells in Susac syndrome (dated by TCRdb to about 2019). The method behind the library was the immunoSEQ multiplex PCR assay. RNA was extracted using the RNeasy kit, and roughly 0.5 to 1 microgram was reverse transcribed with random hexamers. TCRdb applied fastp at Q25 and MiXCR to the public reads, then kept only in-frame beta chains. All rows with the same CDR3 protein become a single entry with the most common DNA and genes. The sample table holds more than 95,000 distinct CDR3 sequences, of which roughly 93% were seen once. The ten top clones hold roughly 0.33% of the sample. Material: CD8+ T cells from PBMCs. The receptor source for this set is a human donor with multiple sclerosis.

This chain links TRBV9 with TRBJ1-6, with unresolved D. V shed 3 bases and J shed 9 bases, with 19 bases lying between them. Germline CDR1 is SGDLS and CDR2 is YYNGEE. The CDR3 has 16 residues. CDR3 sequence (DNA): TGTGCCAGCAGCGCCTCCGGGCTTAAGAAGGTTTCACCCCTCCACTTT. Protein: CASSASGLKKVSPLHF.

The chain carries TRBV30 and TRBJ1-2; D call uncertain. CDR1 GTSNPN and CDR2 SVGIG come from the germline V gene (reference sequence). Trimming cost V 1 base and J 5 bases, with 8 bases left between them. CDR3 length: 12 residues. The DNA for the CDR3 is TGTGCCTGGAGTGGTCAGCTTTATGGCTACACCTTC. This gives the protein CAWSGQLYGYTF. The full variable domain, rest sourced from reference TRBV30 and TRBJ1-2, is SQTIHQWPATLVQPVGSPLSLECTVEGTSNPNLYWYRQAAGRGLQLLFYSVGIGQISSEVPQNLSASRPQDRQFILSSKKLLLSDSGFYLCAWSGQLYGYTFGSGTRLTVV.

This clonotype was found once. The CDR3 protein is CASSQGRRGGNQPQHF. CDR3 coding DNA: TGTGCCAGCAGCCAGGGGAGGAGAGGTGGGAATCAGCCCCAGCATTTT. V gene TRBV28 combines with J gene TRBJ1-5, with D perhaps TRBD1 (6 bases). In germline, CDR1 is MDHEN, CDR2 SYDVKM. V shed 6 bases and J shed 4 bases, with 19 bases lying between them. CDR3 length: 16 residues.

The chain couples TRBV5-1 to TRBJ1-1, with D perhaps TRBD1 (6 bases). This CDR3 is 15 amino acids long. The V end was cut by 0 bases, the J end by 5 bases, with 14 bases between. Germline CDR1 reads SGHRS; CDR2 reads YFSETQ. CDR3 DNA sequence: TGCGCCAGCAGCTTGGGCGGACAGTCCTTAACTGAAGCTTTCTTT. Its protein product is CASSLGGQSLTEAFF.